This T cell receptor beta chain was sequenced during a study of control samples from healthy donors and cancer patients. After removal of 2 bases from V and 1 base from J, the junction contained 7 bases not matched to a gene. Germline V lookup: CDR1 LNHDA, CDR2 SQIVND (reference sequence). CDR3 length: 16 amino acids. Using immunoSEQ multiplex PCR, the repertoire was profiled, and TCRdb retains in-frame clones only, with some absent. The data show some 95,000 clones, with roughly 90% seen just once and approximately 3% held by the top ten. The rearrangement joins TRBV19 to TRBJ1-1; 7 bases map to TRBD1. The clonotype originates from a human donor in good health. The donor label of this sample is uncertain. Sequencing was performed on blood. The CDR3 sequence: CASSIPGQQSNTEAFF. In DNA form, the CDR3 reads TGTGCCAGTAGTATACCGGGACAGCAATCGAACACTGAAGCTTTCTTT.